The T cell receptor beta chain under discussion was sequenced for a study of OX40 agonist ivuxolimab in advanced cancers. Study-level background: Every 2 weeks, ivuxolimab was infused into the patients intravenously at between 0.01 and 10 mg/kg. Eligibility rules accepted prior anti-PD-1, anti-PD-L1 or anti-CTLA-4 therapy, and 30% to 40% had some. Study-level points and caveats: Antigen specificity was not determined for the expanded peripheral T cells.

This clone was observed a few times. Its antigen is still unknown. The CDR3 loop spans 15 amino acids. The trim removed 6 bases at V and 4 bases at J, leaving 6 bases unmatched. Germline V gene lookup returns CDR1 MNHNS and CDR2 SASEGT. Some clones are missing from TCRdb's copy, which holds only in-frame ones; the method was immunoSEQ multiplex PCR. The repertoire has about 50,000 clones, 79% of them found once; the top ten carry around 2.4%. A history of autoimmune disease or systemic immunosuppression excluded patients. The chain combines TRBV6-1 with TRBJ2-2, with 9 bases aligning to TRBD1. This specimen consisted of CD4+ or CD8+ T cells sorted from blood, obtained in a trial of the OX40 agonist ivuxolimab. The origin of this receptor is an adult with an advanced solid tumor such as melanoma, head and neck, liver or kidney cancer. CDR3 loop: CASSTGGTGTGELFF. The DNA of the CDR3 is TGTGCCAGCAGCACAGGGGGCACGGGCACCGGGGAGCTGTTTTTT.